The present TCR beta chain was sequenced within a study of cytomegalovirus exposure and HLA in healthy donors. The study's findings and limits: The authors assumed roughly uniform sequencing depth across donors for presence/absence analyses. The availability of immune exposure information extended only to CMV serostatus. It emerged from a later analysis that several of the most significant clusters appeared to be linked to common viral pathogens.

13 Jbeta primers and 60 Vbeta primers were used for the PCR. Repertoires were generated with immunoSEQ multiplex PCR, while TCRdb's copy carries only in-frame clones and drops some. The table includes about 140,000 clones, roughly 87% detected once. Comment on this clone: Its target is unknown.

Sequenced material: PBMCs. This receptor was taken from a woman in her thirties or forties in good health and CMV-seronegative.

The CDR3 loop is CASSIRDRVQPQHF. The DNA for the CDR3 is TGTGCCAGTAGTATACGAGACAGGGTACAGCCCCAGCATTTT. The chain combines TRBV19 with TRBJ1-5; 7 bases align to TRBD1. The CDR3 consists of 14 residues. CDR1 is LNHDA, CDR2 SQIVND, per germline (reference sequence). V was pared by 2 bases and J by 7 bases, with 5 bases of the junction left unmatched.